This entry lists 30 T cell receptor beta chains sequenced from one sample in a study of blood T cell repertoires in COVID-19. TCRdb keeps only in-frame clones here, not all; method: immunoSEQ multiplex PCR. The sample includes under 500,000 clones, around 89% of them seen just once. The specimen sequenced was peripheral blood. The receptors shown here come from a woman aged 30 to 39 with acute or convalescent COVID-19.

A few counts support this clone. This chain connects TRBV19 to TRBJ2-7; tentative D call: TRBD1 (5 bases). V gave up 5 bases and J gave up 2 bases, with 13 bases separating them. The CDR3 consists of 14 residues. Germline V gene data show CDR1 as LNHDA and CDR2 as SQIVND (reference sequence). This CDR3 is CASSPRRVPYEQYF. The DNA for the CDR3 is TGTGCCAGTAGTCCCCGCAGGGTCCCCTACGAGCAGTACTTC.

This rearrangement joins TRBV6-5 to TRBJ1-6, with D maybe TRBD1 (6 bases). This CDR3 region has 15 residues. Germline V gives CDR1 MNHEY, CDR2 SVGAGI. V was trimmed by 7 bases and J by 0 bases, leaving 10 bases between them. CDR3 residues: CASKGGGSYNSPLHF. DNA of the CDR3: TGTGCCAGCAAAGGGGGGGGCTCCTATAATTCACCCCTCCACTTT.

The chain joins TRBV7-9 to TRBJ1-3; 9 bases agree with TRBD1. The J segment lost 0 bases and the V segment lost 5 bases, leaving 5 bases of the junction unmatched. The length of the CDR3 is 16 residues. CDR1 SEHNR and CDR2 FQNEAQ come from the germline V gene (reference sequence). The CDR3 sequence is CASSMTGGYSGNTIYF. The CDR3 DNA reads as TGTGCCAGCAGCATGACAGGGGGGTACTCTGGAAACACCATATATTTT.

This clone was found many times. The CDR3 DNA follows: TGTGCCAGCAGCCGCCGAGCGGGGGGGCCCAATGAGCAGTTCTTC. Protein product: CASSRRAGGPNEQFF. The chain carries TRBV28 and TRBJ2-1; 10 bases line up with TRBD2. The V gene end was trimmed by 6 bases and the J gene end by 6 bases; junction bases not matched to a gene: 8. The germline CDR1 and CDR2 sequences are MDHEN and SYDVKM. CDR3 length equals 15 residues. Together with reference TRBV28 and TRBJ2-1, the CDR3 gives the full variable domain: DVKVTQSSRYLVKRTGEKVFLECVQDMDHENMFWYRQDPGLGLRLIYFSYDVKMKEKGDIPEGYSVSREKKERFSLILESASTNQTSMYLCASSRRAGGPNEQFFGPGTRLTVL.

The chain is built from TRBV5-4 and TRBJ2-3; TRBD2 matches 7 bases. This CDR3 region has 14 residues. The germline V gene encodes CDR1 SGHNT and CDR2 YYREEE (reference sequence). V gave up 4 bases and J gave up 5 bases; unmatched junction bases: 7. This chain's CDR3 is CASSQRGRGDTQYF. CDR3 DNA: TGTGCCAGCAGCCAGCGGGGTCGAGGAGATACGCAGTATTTT.

The rearrangement joins TRBV6-5 to TRBJ1-4; D is perhaps TRBD1 (6 bases). The germline V gene encodes CDR1 MNHEY and CDR2 SVGAGI. There are 16 residues in the CDR3. V shed 4 bases and J shed 5 bases, with 17 bases lying between them. The CDR3 DNA is TGTGCCAGCAGTTTTAACGGGGCAGGGGCCAATGAAAAACTGTTTTTT. This codes for CASSFNGAGANEKLFF.

The chain combines TRBV5-4 with TRBJ1-1; 7 nucleotides match TRBD1. Germline values: CDR1 SGHNT, CDR2 YYREEE (reference sequence). Trimming cost V 4 bases and J 11 bases; bases outside gene matches: 11. CDR3 length equals 13 residues. CDR3 sequence reads: CASSPQTGSTAFF. In DNA, the CDR3 is TGTGCCAGCAGCCCCCAGACAGGGTCGACGGCTTTCTTT.

This chain connects TRBV6-5 to TRBJ1-5; 10 bases map to TRBD1. Germline V gives CDR1 MNHEY, CDR2 SVGAGI. The CDR3 consists of 15 residues. The V gene end was trimmed by 6 bases and the J gene end by 4 bases; junction bases not matched to a gene: 6. This CDR3 is CASSRDRGRNQPQHF. For the CDR3, the DNA is TGTGCCAGCAGCCGGGACAGGGGAAGGAATCAGCCCCAGCATTTT.

The chain recombines TRBV30 with TRBJ1-2; D is ambiguous. This CDR3 has 12 amino acids. The germline V gene has CDR1 GTSNPN and CDR2 SVGIG (reference sequence). Trimming stripped 5 bases from V and 5 bases from J, with 12 bases between. CDR3 DNA: TGTGCCTGGGCTGGAGGGCGGTATGGCTACACCTTC. It is translated as CAWAGGRYGYTF.

This rearrangement joins TRBV6-5 to TRBJ2-3; D perhaps matches TRBD1 (6 bases). V was clipped by 10 bases and J by 4 bases, with 15 bases between them. The germline V gene has CDR1 MNHEY and CDR2 SVGAGI. This CDR3 has 13 residues. The CDR3 DNA sequence: TGTGCCACCTCAAGGGGGATCTCAGATACGCAGTATTTT. Translated, it gives CATSRGISDTQYF.

V gene TRBV27 combines with J gene TRBJ2-1; D perhaps matches TRBD2 (6 bases). CDR3 length equals 13 residues. Germline V gene sequence: CDR1 MNHEY, CDR2 SMNVEV (reference sequence). The germline V and J ends were trimmed by 5 bases and 6 bases, with 11 bases remaining between them. CDR3 loop: CASSPAGSNEQFF. The CDR3 bases are TGTGCCAGCAGTCCGGCGGGGAGCAATGAGCAGTTCTTC.

This chain links TRBV6-5 with TRBJ2-3, with no clear D. Germline lookup yields CDR1 MNHEY and CDR2 SVGAGI. With 8 bases removed from V and 5 bases from J, the gap between germline ends came to 14 bases. The CDR3 contains 13 residues. CDR3 sequence: CASHRSQVDTQYF. CDR3 bases: TGTGCCAGCCATCGAAGTCAGGTAGATACGCAGTATTTT.

The rearrangement links TRBV5-5 to TRBJ1-5; D remains ambiguous. V lost 2 bases, J lost 3 bases, and 3 bases lay in between. Looked up from germline, CDR1 is SGHKS and CDR2 is YYEKEE (reference sequence). The CDR3 length is 12 residues. CDR3 protein: CASSLLNQPQHF. DNA for the CDR3: TGTGCCAGCAGCTTACTCAATCAGCCCCAGCATTTT.

On this clone: Other nucleotide sequences from this sample produce the same CDR3. The rearrangement uses TRBV9 and TRBJ2-1; a possible D gene is TRBD1 (6 bases). Looked up from germline, CDR1 is SGDLS and CDR2 is YYNGEE. Trimming pared 0 bases from V and 4 bases from J, leaving 14 bases between. The CDR3 contains 16 residues. The CDR3 nucleotides are TGTGCCAGCAGCGTAGTTGGTGGGGGCCGATACAATGAGCAGTTCTTC. Residues: CASSVVGGGRYNEQFF.

The CDR3 nucleotides read TGTGCCAGCAGTTACTCAGGGGGGGCGGAATACGAGCAGTACTTC. Its translation is CASSYSGGAEYEQYF. The V call is TRBV6-5, the J call TRBJ2-7, with a possible D match to TRBD2 (7 bases). The germline gives CDR1 MNHEY, CDR2 SVGAGI. Between the trimmed V and J ends, which lost 0 bases and 4 bases, there was a span of 13 bases. The CDR3 extends over 15 amino acids.

The V call is TRBV12-5, the J call TRBJ2-3, with D maybe TRBD1 (6 bases). V lost 1 base and J lost 6, with 17 bases in between. This CDR3 spans 16 amino acids. Germline values: CDR1 LGHNT, CDR2 FRNRAP. CDR3 sequence (DNA): TGTGCTAGTGGTTTGGGGGCCAGGGGAGTTTCGGATACGCAGTATTTT. Translated, it gives CASGLGARGVSDTQYF.

The chain combines TRBV9 with TRBJ1-2; a weak D match, TRBD1 (5 bases). Looked up from germline, CDR1 is SGDLS and CDR2 is YYNGEE. V lost 3 bases, J lost 4 bases, and 13 bases lay in between. This CDR3 has 14 amino acids. This CDR3 reads CASSDDSSFYGYTF. The CDR3 DNA follows: TGTGCCAGCAGCGACGACAGTTCATTCTATGGCTACACCTTC.

V and J are TRBV5-7 and TRBJ1-2, with TRBD1 matching 8 bases. TRBV5-7 is placed among ORFs of uncertain function. This CDR3 has 15 amino acids. Trimming took 4 bases from V and 6 from J; bases not matched to a gene: 11. The CDR3 loop reads CASSKADRGKDGYTF. DNA of the CDR3: TGTGCCAGCAGCAAGGCCGACAGGGGAAAGGATGGCTACACCTTC.

This clone was recorded once. The rearrangement joins TRBV6-5 to TRBJ2-7, with 12 bases that match TRBD2. V gave up 4 bases and J gave up 7 bases; unmatched junction bases: 5. CDR1 is MNHEY, CDR2 SVGAGI, per germline. The CDR3 is 14 residues long. The CDR3 region has the DNA TGTGCCAGCAGTTCTGCCGGACTAGCGGGAGAGCAGTACTTC. Protein sequence: CASSSAGLAGEQYF.

The chain joins TRBV28 to TRBJ2-1, with a possible D match to TRBD2 (5 bases). The V end lost 4 bases, the J end lost 2 bases, and 15 bases lay between the germline ends. The length of the CDR3 is 16 residues. Germline assignment: CDR1 MDHEN and CDR2 SYDVKM. CDR3 in amino acids: CASSSTSGKPYNEQFF. In nucleotides, the CDR3 is TGTGCCAGCAGTTCTACCAGCGGTAAACCCTACAATGAGCAGTTCTTC.

V gene TRBV6-5 combines with J gene TRBJ2-1; 10 bases are shared with TRBD2. The CDR3 is 15 residues long. Germline V CDR1 and CDR2: MNHEY, SVGAGI. Losses at the gene ends were 6 bases for V and 2 bases for J; bases not matched to a gene: 4. CDR3 protein: CASRPTSGPYNEQFF. In DNA form, the CDR3 reads TGTGCCAGCAGACCGACTAGCGGGCCCTACAATGAGCAGTTCTTC.

This clone is a singleton in its sample. The CDR3 region has the DNA TGTGCCAGCAGTTCCTCCGGGACAGGGTGGACCCAGTACTTC. Residues: CASSSSGTGWTQYF. V is TRBV28 and J is TRBJ2-5; 9 nucleotides line up with TRBD1. V lost 4 bases, J lost 7 bases, and 7 bases stayed unmatched. Germline V lookup: CDR1 MDHEN, CDR2 SYDVKM. The CDR3 extends over 14 amino acids.

The rearrangement links TRBV27 to TRBJ1-4, with 8 bases aligning to TRBD1. The CDR3 is 15 residues long. After removal of 5 bases from V and 5 bases from J, the junction contained 7 bases not matched to a gene. Germline CDR1 MNHEY, CDR2 SMNVEV (reference sequence). The CDR3: CASSTQGARNEKLFF. The CDR3 DNA is TGTGCCAGCAGTACCCAGGGGGCGCGGAATGAAAAACTGTTTTTT.

The chain joins TRBV5-5 to TRBJ1-5; D might be TRBD1 (6 bases). Deletions cut 2 bases from V and 2 bases from J, with 14 bases between. This CDR3 region has 16 residues. Germline V gene lookup returns CDR1 SGHKS and CDR2 YYEKEE (reference sequence). The CDR3 region has the DNA TGTGCCAGCAGCTTTGGTGTTCCAGGGGGCAATCAGCCCCAGCATTTT. Translated: CASSFGVPGGNQPQHF.

The chain couples TRBV5-4 to TRBJ2-7; 8 bases line up with TRBD1. V shed 4 bases and J 7 bases; nucleotides not matched to a gene: 4. Looked up from germline, CDR1 is SGHNT and CDR2 is YYREEE (reference sequence). The CDR3 covers 12 residues. The CDR3 DNA reads as TGTGCCAGCAGCCTGAACAGGGGGGAGCAGTACTTC. It is translated as CASSLNRGEQYF.

The V gene is TRBV14, the J gene TRBJ1-2; D is perhaps TRBD1 (5 bases). CDR1 and CDR2 from the germline V gene are SGHDN and FVKESK. Deletions cut 1 base from V and 5 bases from J, with 8 bases between. The CDR3 has 13 residues. The CDR3 DNA follows: TGTGCCAGCAGCCAAGGACAGATATATGGCTACACCTTC. It yields the protein CASSQGQIYGYTF.

As for this clone: Other DNA sequences in this specimen translate into the identical CDR3. V gene TRBV9 combines with J gene TRBJ1-1; D is unresolved. CDR1 is SGDLS, CDR2 YYNGEE, per germline. This CDR3 region has 14 residues. Deletions cut 0 bases from V and 1 base from J, with 7 bases between. CDR3 loop: CASSVDGANTEAFF. In DNA, the CDR3 is TGTGCCAGCAGCGTAGATGGAGCGAACACTGAAGCTTTCTTT.

The V gene is TRBV24-1, the J gene TRBJ2-2, with a possible D match to TRBD2 (6 bases). From germline, CDR1 is KGHDR and CDR2 SFDVKD. Trimming pared 4 bases from V and 4 bases from J, leaving 15 bases between. The length of the CDR3 is 16 residues. CDR3 residues: CATSDPGGSGTGELFF. The CDR3 nucleotides are TGTGCCACCAGTGACCCTGGGGGGTCGGGCACCGGGGAGCTGTTTTTT.

The chain recombines TRBV28 with TRBJ2-7, with a weak D call TRBD1 (6 bases). Germline CDR1 MDHEN, CDR2 SYDVKM. CDR3 length: 17 residues. Between the trimmed V and J ends, which lost 6 bases and 1 base, there was a span of 22 bases. The CDR3 spells CASSNPRQGQNSYEQYF. Written as DNA, the CDR3 is TGTGCCAGCAGCAACCCCAGGCAGGGGCAAAATTCCTACGAGCAGTACTTC. Full variable domain (missing parts from reference TRBV28 and TRBJ2-7): DVKVTQSSRYLVKRTGEKVFLECVQDMDHENMFWYRQDPGLGLRLIYFSYDVKMKEKGDIPEGYSVSREKKERFSLILESASTNQTSMYLCASSNPRQGQNSYEQYFGPGTRLTVT.

The genes are TRBV2 and TRBJ1-1, with 8 bases that match TRBD1. V shed 4 bases and J 3 bases; nucleotides not matched to a gene: 4. The germline V gene encodes CDR1 SNHLY and CDR2 FYNNEI. The CDR3 is 14 amino acids. DNA for the CDR3: TGTGCCAGCAGTGGACAGGGGTACTACACTGAAGCTTTCTTT. Translation gives CASSGQGYYTEAFF.